This is a list of T cell receptor beta chains from one sample in a study of neoadjuvant anti-PD-1 for oral cavity cancer. Method: immunoSEQ multiplex PCR; TCRdb's copy keeps in-frame clones and lacks some. The data hold 65,000 to 70,000 clones, with roughly 90% observed a single time. The specimen was PBMCs, collected after nivolumab (anti-PD-1) treatment. These receptor sequences come from a person between 40 and 85 years old with oral cavity squamous cell carcinoma. Each CDR3 is given with its conserved first and last residue. D genes are given only for firm matches. Only part of the rows carry a size: once, few, many, or a class if the clone is expanded.

size: .
J: TRBJ2-2
D: TRBD2
V: TRBV10-1
DNA: TGCGCCAGCAGTCCGGGACTAGCGAACACCGGGGAGCTGTTTTTT
CDR3: CASSPGLANTGELFF

size: once
J: TRBJ2-3
D: .
V: TRBV5-1
DNA: TGCGCCAGCAGCTTGGGGGGACCCACAGATACGCAGTATTTT
CDR3: CASSLGGPTDTQYF

size: .
J: TRBJ2-2
D: TRBD1
V: TRBV19
DNA: TGTGCCAGTAGTATAACAGGGGGGAACACCGGGGAGCTGTTTTTT
CDR3: CASSITGGNTGELFF

size: .
J: TRBJ1-1
D: .
V: TRBV2
DNA: TGTGCCAGCAGTGAGGGGTCCCCGAACACTGAAGCTTTCTTT
CDR3: CASSEGSPNTEAFF

size: .
J: TRBJ2-5
D: TRBD1
V: TRBV5-5
DNA: TGTGCCAGCAGCCTAACAGGGGAGGAGACCCAGTACTTC
CDR3: CASSLTGEETQYF

size: .
J: TRBJ1-5
D: .
V: TRBV7-9
DNA: TGTGCCAGCAGCCTTGCCCCTCCTGGGAGAGGCAATCAGCCCCAGCATTTT
CDR3: CASSLAPPGRGNQPQHF

size: .
J: TRBJ2-7
D: TRBD2
V: TRBV6-4
DNA: TGTGCCAGCAGTTGCATTGGGACTAGCGGGAGCGAACCGGACGAGCAGTACTTC
CDR3: CASSCIGTSGSEPDEQYF

size: .
J: TRBJ2-7
D: TRBD2
V: TRBV27
DNA: TGTGCCACCCAAACCCGGACTAGCGGGGACGAGCAGTACTTC
CDR3: CATQTRTSGDEQYF

size: .
J: TRBJ1-1
D: .
V: TRBV6-5
DNA: TGTGCCAGCAGTTCCCCGTCGGAGAAACAGGGTGAAGCTTTCTTT
CDR3: CASSSPSEKQGEAFF

size: .
J: TRBJ1-2
D: .
V: TRBV10-3
DNA: TGTGCCATCAGTGGAGGTGACTATGGCTACACCTTC
CDR3: CAISGGDYGYTF

size: .
J: TRBJ1-2
D: .
V: TRBV7-2
DNA: TGTGCCAGCAGCTTAGAGTTGATACGGGGTAGACATGGCTACACCTTC
CDR3: CASSLELIRGRHGYTF

size: .
J: TRBJ2-1
D: .
V: TRBV13
DNA: TGTGCCAGCAGCCCGACTAAATACAATGAGCAGTTCTTC
CDR3: CASSPTKYNEQFF

size: .
J: TRBJ2-2
D: TRBD2
V: TRBV7-9
DNA: TGTGCCAGCAGCCCCTCGACTAGCGGTAACACCGGGGAGCTGTTTTTT
CDR3: CASSPSTSGNTGELFF

size: .
J: TRBJ2-1
D: .
V: TRBV4-1
DNA: TGCGCCAGCAGCCAAGTCGGGGCCGTAGATGAGCAGTTCTTC
CDR3: CASSQVGAVDEQFF

size: .
J: TRBJ2-3
D: TRBD1
V: TRBV7-9
DNA: TGTGCCAGCAGCTCGGGACAGGGAGCTAGCACAGATACGCAGTATTTT
CDR3: CASSSGQGASTDTQYF

size: .
J: TRBJ2-1
D: TRBD1
V: TRBV27
DNA: TGTGCCAGCAGTTTAGAGGTGACAGGGGGCTACAATGAGCAGTTCTTC
CDR3: CASSLEVTGGYNEQFF

size: .
J: TRBJ1-2
D: .
V: TRBV28
DNA: TGTGCCAGCAGTTTGACCCTAGCGGCTAACTATGGCTACACCTTC
CDR3: CASSLTLAANYGYTF

size: .
J: TRBJ1-1
D: .
V: TRBV7-9
DNA: TGTGCCAGCAGCTTAGCCGTGGGGACTGAAGCTTTCTTT
CDR3: CASSLAVGTEAFF

size: .
J: TRBJ2-2
D: .
V: TRBV30
DNA: TGTGCCTGGAGTAAAGGGGGTAACACCGGGGAGCTGTTTTTT
CDR3: CAWSKGGNTGELFF

size: .
J: TRBJ1-2
D: .
V: TRBV30
DNA: TGTGCCTGGAGTGTGGAGGTGGGATCTGGCTACACCTTC
CDR3: CAWSVEVGSGYTF

size: .
J: TRBJ2-7
D: TRBD2
V: TRBV7-9
DNA: TGTGCCAGCAGCTCGCGGGAGAGGTCTAGCGGGGCCTACGAGCAGTACTTC
CDR3: CASSSRERSSGAYEQYF

size: .
J: TRBJ2-7
D: .
V: TRBV11-1
DNA: TGTGCCAGCAGCTTCGGCCAAACTTCCTACGAGCAGTACTTC
CDR3: CASSFGQTSYEQYF

size: .
J: TRBJ1-3
D: .
V: TRBV6-6
DNA: TGTGCCAGCAGGGCCCGGGTCCCTGGAAACACCATATATTTT
CDR3: CASRARVPGNTIYF

size: .
J: TRBJ1-4
D: .
V: TRBV2
DNA: TGTGCCAGCAGCCCCGACAGGTTCCCTAATGAAAAACTGTTTTTT
CDR3: CASSPDRFPNEKLFF

size: .
J: TRBJ1-3
D: .
V: TRBV28
DNA: TGTGCCAGTAGTGGAAACACCATATATTTT
CDR3: CASSGNTIYF

size: .
J: TRBJ1-2
D: .
V: TRBV21-1
DNA: TGTGCCACCAATAAGCATAAAGAAGGAGGCCGACTCTATGGCTACACCTTC
CDR3: CATNKHKEGGRLYGYTF

size: once
J: TRBJ2-1
D: TRBD2
V: TRBV4-1
DNA: TGCGCCAGCAGCCGTGGACTAGCGGGATTGCTTGAGCAGTTCTTC
CDR3: CASSRGLAGLLEQFF

size: .
J: TRBJ2-5
D: .
V: TRBV7-6
DNA: TGTGCCAGCAGCGCCCCTGTGGAGACCCAGTACTTC
CDR3: CASSAPVETQYF

size: .
J: TRBJ1-4
D: .
V: TRBV30
DNA: TGTGCCTGGAGTGTACGGGGGGCGGGTGAAAAACTGTTTTTT
CDR3: CAWSVRGAGEKLFF

size: few
J: TRBJ1-1
D: .
V: TRBV25-1
DNA: TGTGCCAGCAGTGATCCGAGACAGGAGAACACTGAAGCTTTCTTT
CDR3: CASSDPRQENTEAFF

size: few
J: TRBJ2-7
D: TRBD1
V: TRBV6-1
DNA: TGTGCCAGCAGGGGACAGGGATCAGTCTACGAGCAGTACTTC
CDR3: CASRGQGSVYEQYF

size: .
J: TRBJ2-7
D: .
V: TRBV6-1
DNA: TGTGCCAGCAGTGAAGTTGGAGGGGTAAACGAGCAGTACTTC
CDR3: CASSEVGGVNEQYF

size: .
J: TRBJ2-5
D: .
V: TRBV29-1
DNA: TGCAGCGCGTCGGGCAGCCAAGAGACCCAGTACTTC
CDR3: CSASGSQETQYF

size: .
J: TRBJ1-1
D: TRBD1
V: TRBV9
DNA: TGTGCCAGCAGCACCGGACAGGGCGAAGGAGCTTTCTTT
CDR3: CASSTGQGEGAFF

size: once
J: TRBJ2-5
D: TRBD2
V: TRBV5-1
DNA: TGCGCCAGCAGCCCAGAAGCGGGGGGGCTCCGGGAGACCCAGTACTTC
CDR3: CASSPEAGGLRETQYF

size: .
J: TRBJ2-7
D: TRBD2
V: TRBV28
DNA: TGTGCCAGCAGTCTCCCCGTCAGCGGGAGGACCTACGAGCAGTACTTC
CDR3: CASSLPVSGRTYEQYF

size: .
J: TRBJ2-5
D: TRBD2
V: TRBV7-3
DNA: TGTGCCAGCAGCGAGGGCGGTAGCGGGAGTCTAAAGACCCAGTACTTC
CDR3: CASSEGGSGSLKTQYF

size: .
J: TRBJ1-4
D: TRBD1
V: TRBV9
DNA: TGTGCCAGCAGCCCCCGTAGTGGGACAGGCTTGGTTGAAAAACTGTTTTTT
CDR3: CASSPRSGTGLVEKLFF

size: once
J: TRBJ2-3
D: .
V: TRBV9
DNA: TGTGCCAGCAGCGTAGAGAGGCAGGGTCCGCGCACAGATACGCAGTATTTT
CDR3: CASSVERQGPRTDTQYF

size: .
J: TRBJ1-1
D: TRBD1
V: TRBV4-1
DNA: TGCGCCAGCAGGGCACCCACAGGGGCCACTGAAGCTTTCTTT
CDR3: CASRAPTGATEAFF

size: .
J: TRBJ2-7
D: .
V: TRBV27
DNA: TGTGCCAGCAGTCCCAGGGGACTAAGCTCCTACGAGCAGTACTTC
CDR3: CASSPRGLSSYEQYF

size: .
J: TRBJ1-2
D: .
V: TRBV11-2
DNA: TGTGCCAGCAGCCCGGACTACAGGGTCTACATGAATGGCTACACCTTC
CDR3: CASSPDYRVYMNGYTF

size: few
J: TRBJ1-2
D: TRBD1
V: TRBV5-8
DNA: TGTGCCAGCAGGAAATGGACAGGCCCCTATGGCTACACCTTC
CDR3: CASRKWTGPYGYTF

size: .
J: TRBJ2-1
D: TRBD1
V: TRBV29-1
DNA: TGCAGCGAAAGGGGGCGCGGCAATGAGCAGTTCTTC
CDR3: CSERGRGNEQFF

size: .
J: TRBJ2-5
D: .
V: TRBV30
DNA: TGTGCCTGGAGTGTTGGGGCGGTGGAGACCCAGTACTTC
CDR3: CAWSVGAVETQYF

size: once
J: TRBJ2-7
D: .
V: TRBV7-9
DNA: TGTGCCAGCAGCTACGGGACACGCTACGAGCAGTACTTC
CDR3: CASSYGTRYEQYF

size: .
J: TRBJ1-1
D: TRBD1
V: TRBV11-2
DNA: TGTGCCAGCAGCTTTCAGGGGGCGCGCGGTGAAGCTTTCTTT
CDR3: CASSFQGARGEAFF

size: .
J: TRBJ1-1
D: .
V: TRBV27
DNA: TGTGCCAGCAGTTTTAAAGGGGACACTGAAGCTTTCTTT
CDR3: CASSFKGDTEAFF

size: .
J: TRBJ2-7
D: TRBD2
V: TRBV6-5
DNA: TGTGCCAGCAGTTACGACCTAGCGGGTTCCTCCGAGCAGTACTTC
CDR3: CASSYDLAGSSEQYF

size: .
J: TRBJ2-7
D: TRBD2
V: TRBV5-1
DNA: TGCGCCAGCAGCCGGGAGGGGCGCGAGCAGTACTTC
CDR3: CASSREGREQYF

size: .
J: TRBJ1-5
D: .
V: TRBV19
DNA: TGTGCCAGTAGTGGAGACGGGGGGCCCCAGCATTTT
CDR3: CASSGDGGPQHF

size: .
J: TRBJ1-3
D: .
V: TRBV4-2
DNA: TGTGCCAGCAGCCAAGAGTCAGGGAGTGGAAACACCATATATTTT
CDR3: CASSQESGSGNTIYF

size: .
J: TRBJ1-5
D: .
V: TRBV7-2
DNA: TGTGCCAGCAGCTCCATAAGGGGAAGCAATCAGCCCCAGCATTTT
CDR3: CASSSIRGSNQPQHF

size: .
J: TRBJ2-7
D: .
V: TRBV28
DNA: TGTGCCAGCAGGACCGGGGGATCCTACGAGCAGTACTTC
CDR3: CASRTGGSYEQYF

size: .
J: TRBJ1-1
D: .
V: TRBV4-1
DNA: TGCGCCAGCAGCCAAGGAAGGGCCAGGGGAAACACTGAAGCTTTCTTT
CDR3: CASSQGRARGNTEAFF